The 20 T cell receptor beta chains below all came from one sample that was sequenced in a study of technical replicates of blood from a handful of donors. Sequencing was performed with immunoSEQ multiplex PCR; in TCRdb, only in-frame clones are kept and a portion is missing. Of about 79,000 clones listed, 80% to 95% are singletons. Input material: T cells isolated from PBMCs. These receptors came from a human donor in good health. Some clones in this sample may be carry-over from other donors' samples.

This clone has a single count. The chain has TRBV15 and TRBJ2-5, with D maybe TRBD2 (6 bases). Trimming took off 0 bases at V and 4 bases at J, with 24 bases between the two ends. In germline, CDR1 is LNHNV, CDR2 YYDKDF (reference sequence). The CDR3 length is 19 residues. The CDR3 DNA reads as TGTGCCACCAGCAGAGATTTGTTTAATCGGGACCCCGGGGGAGAGACCCAGTACTTC. Translated: CATSRDLFNRDPGGETQYF.

This clone has only one observation. The V call is TRBV28, the J call TRBJ2-7, with 11 bases identical to TRBD2. Germline CDR1 is MDHEN and CDR2 is SYDVKM. V trimming: 6 bases; J trimming: 4 bases; junction bases outside the gene matches: 5. CDR3 length equals 14 residues. DNA for the CDR3: TGTGCCAGCAGGGGGACTAGCGGACCATACGAGCAGTACTTC. This encodes CASRGTSGPYEQYF.

The rearrangement joins TRBV5-1 to TRBJ1-1; TRBD1 matches 8 bases. CDR3 length equals 14 residues. The ends lost 4 bases at V and 3 bases at J; junction bases unmatched: 5. Germline V gives CDR1 SGHRS, CDR2 YFSETQ. Here the CDR3 DNA reads TGCGCCAGCAGCCCAAGACAGGGGTACACTGAAGCTTTCTTT. As protein: CASSPRQGYTEAFF.

The rearrangement links TRBV19 to TRBJ2-7, with a possible D match to TRBD1 (6 bases). Germline CDR1 and CDR2: LNHDA and SQIVND (reference sequence). Deletions cut 8 bases from V and 6 bases from J, with 17 bases between. The CDR3 extends over 13 amino acids. The CDR3 DNA follows: TGTGCCAGTTCTGCCAGGGGATCTGGCGAGCAGTACTTC. Its translation: CASSARGSGEQYF.

The gene calls are TRBV5-4 and TRBJ2-7; D is unclear. Germline CDR1 and CDR2: SGHNT and YYREEE (reference sequence). With 0 bases removed from V and 1 base from J, the gap between germline ends came to 11 bases. This CDR3 spans 15 amino acids. Here the CDR3 reads CASSLEPVLSYEQYF. CDR3 sequence (DNA): TGTGCCAGCAGCTTGGAGCCGGTCCTTTCCTACGAGCAGTACTTC.

The chain is built from TRBV7-8 and TRBJ1-2, with 11 nucleotides matching TRBD1. The CDR3 has 15 amino acids. The V and J ends lost 5 bases and 7 bases, in that order; junction bases with no gene match: 9. Germline CDR1 is SGHVS and CDR2 is FQNEAQ. The CDR3 reads CASSPRGQGAVGYTF. The DNA for the CDR3 is TGTGCCAGCAGCCCCCGAGGACAGGGGGCTGTTGGCTACACCTTC.

The chain carries TRBV11-3 and TRBJ1-2; D not certain. Looked up from germline, CDR1 is SGHNT and CDR2 is YENEEA. The CDR3 consists of 13 residues. Trimming removed 1 base from V and 3 bases from J, with 6 bases in between. The CDR3 nucleotides read TGTGCCAGCAGCTTAGGCCCAGACTATGGCTACACCTTC. Protein: CASSLGPDYGYTF.

The V call is TRBV5-1, the J call TRBJ2-7; 7 positions agree with TRBD1. The CDR3 has 15 amino acids. Germline-derived CDR1 and CDR2 are SGHRS and YFSETQ. V lost 0 bases, J lost 6 bases, and 9 bases stayed unmatched. The DNA of the CDR3 is TGCGCCAGCAGCTTGGGACAGGGTTGGGTTGCCGAGCAGTACTTC. Translating it yields CASSLGQGWVAEQYF.

The chain is built from TRBV5-1 and TRBJ2-5, with 7 bases lining up with TRBD2. Per germline, CDR1 SGHRS and CDR2 YFSETQ. V lost 2 bases, J lost 5 bases, and 9 bases stayed unmatched. The CDR3 has 15 amino acids. Here the CDR3 reads CASSFGTTRGETQYF. CDR3 in DNA: TGCGCCAGCAGCTTCGGGACTACCCGCGGGGAGACCCAGTACTTC.

This chain links TRBV12-5 with TRBJ2-1, with TRBD1 identical over 7 bases. CDR3 size: 15 residues. From germline, CDR1 is LGHNT and CDR2 FRNRAP. Germline trimming cut 2 bases from V and 6 bases from J; bases unmatched to any gene: 7. CDR3 amino acids: CASGLTPTGINEQFF. The CDR3 DNA is TGTGCTAGTGGTTTGACCCCGACAGGGATCAATGAGCAGTTCTTC.

The chain links TRBV28 to TRBJ2-3, with 10 bases fitting TRBD1. J gave up 6 bases and V 5 bases, and 8 bases lay outside the gene matches. CDR3 length equals 15 residues. CDR1 and CDR2 from the germline V gene are MDHEN and SYDVKM. CDR3 protein: CASSRTGGESDTQYF. The CDR3 region has the DNA TGTGCCAGCAGTAGGACAGGGGGAGAGTCCGATACGCAGTATTTT. Full variable domain (outside the CDR3, taken from reference TRBV28 and TRBJ2-3): DVKVTQSSRYLVKRTGEKVFLECVQDMDHENMFWYRQDPGLGLRLIYFSYDVKMKEKGDIPEGYSVSREKKERFSLILESASTNQTSMYLCASSRTGGESDTQYFGPGTRLTVL.

The chain employs TRBV6-5 and TRBJ2-7; possible D gene TRBD2, 6 bases. V shed 2 bases and J shed 4 bases, with 12 bases lying between them. The CDR3 contains 14 residues. Germline values: CDR1 MNHEY, CDR2 SVGAGI. The CDR3 spells CASSYGGSVYEQYF. Here the CDR3 DNA reads TGTGCCAGCAGTTACGGGGGGTCCGTATACGAGCAGTACTTC.

V and J are TRBV5-4 and TRBJ2-2; 9 positions match TRBD1. Germline V CDR1 and CDR2: SGHNT, YYREEE (reference sequence). With 1 base clipped from V and 4 bases from J, the junction kept 2 bases outside the gene matches. The CDR3 loop spans 15 amino acids. The CDR3 DNA reads as TGTGCCAGCAGCTTGCGGACAGGGGCCACCGGGGAGCTGTTTTTT. It codes for CASSLRTGATGELFF.

V and J are TRBV6-1 and TRBJ2-7; TRBD2 agrees at 12 bases. This CDR3 has 19 amino acids. Trimming took 0 bases from V and 2 from J; bases not matched to a gene: 11. From germline, CDR1 is MNHNS and CDR2 SASEGT. The CDR3 protein is CASSEARLAGERIAYEQYF. The CDR3, as DNA: TGTGCCAGCAGTGAAGCCCGACTAGCGGGAGAACGAATAGCCTACGAGCAGTACTTC.

The gene calls are TRBV2 and TRBJ1-4; TRBD1 matches 7 bases. J gave up 10 bases and V 3 bases, and 5 bases lay outside the gene matches. CDR3 size: 13 residues. Per the germline V gene, CDR1 is SNHLY and CDR2 is FYNNEI. The CDR3 loop is CASSDQGVGKLFF. The DNA of the CDR3 is TGTGCCAGCAGTGACCAGGGGGTCGGAAAACTGTTTTTT.

The V call is TRBV4-1, the J call TRBJ2-5, with 7 bases fitting TRBD1. The CDR3 is 14 residues long. The germline V gene has CDR1 MGHRA and CDR2 YSYEKL. The V segment lost 4 bases and the J segment 2 bases; nucleotides outside the gene matches: 4. The CDR3 loop reads CASSLPGQQETQYF. The CDR3 nucleotides read TGCGCCAGCAGCCTTCCGGGACAGCAAGAGACCCAGTACTTC.

J is TRBJ2-5 and V is TRBV29-1; possibly TRBD1 for D (5 bases). The DNA end is a closer match to TRBJ2-7, so the J assignment may be wrong. This CDR3 comprises 15 residues. In germline, CDR1 is SQVTM, CDR2 ANQGSEA. This CDR3 is CSVESRQRSSYEQYF. The DNA for the CDR3 is TGCAGCGTTGAGTCGAGACAGAGGAGCTCCTACGAGCAGTACTTC.

This clone showed up just once. The chain recombines TRBV9 with TRBJ2-2; 10 nucleotides line up with TRBD1. Germline trimming cut 3 bases from V and 6 bases from J; bases unmatched to any gene: 5. The length of the CDR3 is 15 residues. Germline CDR1 is SGDLS and CDR2 is YYNGEE. The CDR3 loop is CASSGGTGAAGELFF. CDR3 in DNA: TGTGCCAGCAGCGGTGGGACAGGGGCGGCCGGGGAGCTGTTTTTT.

The rearrangement uses TRBV27 and TRBJ2-7, with D maybe TRBD1 (5 bases). CDR3 length: 13 amino acids. The V gene's germline CDR1 is MNHEY and CDR2 SMNVEV (reference sequence). V lost 3 bases, J lost 5 bases, and 11 bases lay in between. CDR3 in amino acids: CASSFHRNHEQYF. The CDR3 bases are TGTGCCAGCAGTTTTCACAGGAACCACGAGCAGTACTTC.

The J gene is TRBJ1-1, the V gene TRBV7-2, with D uncertain. Trimming stripped 1 base from V and 2 bases from J, with 11 bases between. Germline lookup yields CDR1 SGHTA and CDR2 FQGNSA. The CDR3 is 15 amino acids. Here the CDR3 DNA reads TGTGCCAGCAGCTTAGTGTCAGGATCAAACACTGAAGCTTTCTTT. Amino acid sequence: CASSLVSGSNTEAFF. The entire variable domain, with the rest obtained from reference TRBV7-2 and TRBJ1-1, is as follows: GAGVSQSPSNKVTEKGKDVELRCDPISGHTALYWYRQSLGQGLEFLIYFQGNSAPDKSGLPSDRFSAERTGGSVSTLTIQRTQQEDSAVYLCASSLVSGSNTEAFFGQGTRLTVV.